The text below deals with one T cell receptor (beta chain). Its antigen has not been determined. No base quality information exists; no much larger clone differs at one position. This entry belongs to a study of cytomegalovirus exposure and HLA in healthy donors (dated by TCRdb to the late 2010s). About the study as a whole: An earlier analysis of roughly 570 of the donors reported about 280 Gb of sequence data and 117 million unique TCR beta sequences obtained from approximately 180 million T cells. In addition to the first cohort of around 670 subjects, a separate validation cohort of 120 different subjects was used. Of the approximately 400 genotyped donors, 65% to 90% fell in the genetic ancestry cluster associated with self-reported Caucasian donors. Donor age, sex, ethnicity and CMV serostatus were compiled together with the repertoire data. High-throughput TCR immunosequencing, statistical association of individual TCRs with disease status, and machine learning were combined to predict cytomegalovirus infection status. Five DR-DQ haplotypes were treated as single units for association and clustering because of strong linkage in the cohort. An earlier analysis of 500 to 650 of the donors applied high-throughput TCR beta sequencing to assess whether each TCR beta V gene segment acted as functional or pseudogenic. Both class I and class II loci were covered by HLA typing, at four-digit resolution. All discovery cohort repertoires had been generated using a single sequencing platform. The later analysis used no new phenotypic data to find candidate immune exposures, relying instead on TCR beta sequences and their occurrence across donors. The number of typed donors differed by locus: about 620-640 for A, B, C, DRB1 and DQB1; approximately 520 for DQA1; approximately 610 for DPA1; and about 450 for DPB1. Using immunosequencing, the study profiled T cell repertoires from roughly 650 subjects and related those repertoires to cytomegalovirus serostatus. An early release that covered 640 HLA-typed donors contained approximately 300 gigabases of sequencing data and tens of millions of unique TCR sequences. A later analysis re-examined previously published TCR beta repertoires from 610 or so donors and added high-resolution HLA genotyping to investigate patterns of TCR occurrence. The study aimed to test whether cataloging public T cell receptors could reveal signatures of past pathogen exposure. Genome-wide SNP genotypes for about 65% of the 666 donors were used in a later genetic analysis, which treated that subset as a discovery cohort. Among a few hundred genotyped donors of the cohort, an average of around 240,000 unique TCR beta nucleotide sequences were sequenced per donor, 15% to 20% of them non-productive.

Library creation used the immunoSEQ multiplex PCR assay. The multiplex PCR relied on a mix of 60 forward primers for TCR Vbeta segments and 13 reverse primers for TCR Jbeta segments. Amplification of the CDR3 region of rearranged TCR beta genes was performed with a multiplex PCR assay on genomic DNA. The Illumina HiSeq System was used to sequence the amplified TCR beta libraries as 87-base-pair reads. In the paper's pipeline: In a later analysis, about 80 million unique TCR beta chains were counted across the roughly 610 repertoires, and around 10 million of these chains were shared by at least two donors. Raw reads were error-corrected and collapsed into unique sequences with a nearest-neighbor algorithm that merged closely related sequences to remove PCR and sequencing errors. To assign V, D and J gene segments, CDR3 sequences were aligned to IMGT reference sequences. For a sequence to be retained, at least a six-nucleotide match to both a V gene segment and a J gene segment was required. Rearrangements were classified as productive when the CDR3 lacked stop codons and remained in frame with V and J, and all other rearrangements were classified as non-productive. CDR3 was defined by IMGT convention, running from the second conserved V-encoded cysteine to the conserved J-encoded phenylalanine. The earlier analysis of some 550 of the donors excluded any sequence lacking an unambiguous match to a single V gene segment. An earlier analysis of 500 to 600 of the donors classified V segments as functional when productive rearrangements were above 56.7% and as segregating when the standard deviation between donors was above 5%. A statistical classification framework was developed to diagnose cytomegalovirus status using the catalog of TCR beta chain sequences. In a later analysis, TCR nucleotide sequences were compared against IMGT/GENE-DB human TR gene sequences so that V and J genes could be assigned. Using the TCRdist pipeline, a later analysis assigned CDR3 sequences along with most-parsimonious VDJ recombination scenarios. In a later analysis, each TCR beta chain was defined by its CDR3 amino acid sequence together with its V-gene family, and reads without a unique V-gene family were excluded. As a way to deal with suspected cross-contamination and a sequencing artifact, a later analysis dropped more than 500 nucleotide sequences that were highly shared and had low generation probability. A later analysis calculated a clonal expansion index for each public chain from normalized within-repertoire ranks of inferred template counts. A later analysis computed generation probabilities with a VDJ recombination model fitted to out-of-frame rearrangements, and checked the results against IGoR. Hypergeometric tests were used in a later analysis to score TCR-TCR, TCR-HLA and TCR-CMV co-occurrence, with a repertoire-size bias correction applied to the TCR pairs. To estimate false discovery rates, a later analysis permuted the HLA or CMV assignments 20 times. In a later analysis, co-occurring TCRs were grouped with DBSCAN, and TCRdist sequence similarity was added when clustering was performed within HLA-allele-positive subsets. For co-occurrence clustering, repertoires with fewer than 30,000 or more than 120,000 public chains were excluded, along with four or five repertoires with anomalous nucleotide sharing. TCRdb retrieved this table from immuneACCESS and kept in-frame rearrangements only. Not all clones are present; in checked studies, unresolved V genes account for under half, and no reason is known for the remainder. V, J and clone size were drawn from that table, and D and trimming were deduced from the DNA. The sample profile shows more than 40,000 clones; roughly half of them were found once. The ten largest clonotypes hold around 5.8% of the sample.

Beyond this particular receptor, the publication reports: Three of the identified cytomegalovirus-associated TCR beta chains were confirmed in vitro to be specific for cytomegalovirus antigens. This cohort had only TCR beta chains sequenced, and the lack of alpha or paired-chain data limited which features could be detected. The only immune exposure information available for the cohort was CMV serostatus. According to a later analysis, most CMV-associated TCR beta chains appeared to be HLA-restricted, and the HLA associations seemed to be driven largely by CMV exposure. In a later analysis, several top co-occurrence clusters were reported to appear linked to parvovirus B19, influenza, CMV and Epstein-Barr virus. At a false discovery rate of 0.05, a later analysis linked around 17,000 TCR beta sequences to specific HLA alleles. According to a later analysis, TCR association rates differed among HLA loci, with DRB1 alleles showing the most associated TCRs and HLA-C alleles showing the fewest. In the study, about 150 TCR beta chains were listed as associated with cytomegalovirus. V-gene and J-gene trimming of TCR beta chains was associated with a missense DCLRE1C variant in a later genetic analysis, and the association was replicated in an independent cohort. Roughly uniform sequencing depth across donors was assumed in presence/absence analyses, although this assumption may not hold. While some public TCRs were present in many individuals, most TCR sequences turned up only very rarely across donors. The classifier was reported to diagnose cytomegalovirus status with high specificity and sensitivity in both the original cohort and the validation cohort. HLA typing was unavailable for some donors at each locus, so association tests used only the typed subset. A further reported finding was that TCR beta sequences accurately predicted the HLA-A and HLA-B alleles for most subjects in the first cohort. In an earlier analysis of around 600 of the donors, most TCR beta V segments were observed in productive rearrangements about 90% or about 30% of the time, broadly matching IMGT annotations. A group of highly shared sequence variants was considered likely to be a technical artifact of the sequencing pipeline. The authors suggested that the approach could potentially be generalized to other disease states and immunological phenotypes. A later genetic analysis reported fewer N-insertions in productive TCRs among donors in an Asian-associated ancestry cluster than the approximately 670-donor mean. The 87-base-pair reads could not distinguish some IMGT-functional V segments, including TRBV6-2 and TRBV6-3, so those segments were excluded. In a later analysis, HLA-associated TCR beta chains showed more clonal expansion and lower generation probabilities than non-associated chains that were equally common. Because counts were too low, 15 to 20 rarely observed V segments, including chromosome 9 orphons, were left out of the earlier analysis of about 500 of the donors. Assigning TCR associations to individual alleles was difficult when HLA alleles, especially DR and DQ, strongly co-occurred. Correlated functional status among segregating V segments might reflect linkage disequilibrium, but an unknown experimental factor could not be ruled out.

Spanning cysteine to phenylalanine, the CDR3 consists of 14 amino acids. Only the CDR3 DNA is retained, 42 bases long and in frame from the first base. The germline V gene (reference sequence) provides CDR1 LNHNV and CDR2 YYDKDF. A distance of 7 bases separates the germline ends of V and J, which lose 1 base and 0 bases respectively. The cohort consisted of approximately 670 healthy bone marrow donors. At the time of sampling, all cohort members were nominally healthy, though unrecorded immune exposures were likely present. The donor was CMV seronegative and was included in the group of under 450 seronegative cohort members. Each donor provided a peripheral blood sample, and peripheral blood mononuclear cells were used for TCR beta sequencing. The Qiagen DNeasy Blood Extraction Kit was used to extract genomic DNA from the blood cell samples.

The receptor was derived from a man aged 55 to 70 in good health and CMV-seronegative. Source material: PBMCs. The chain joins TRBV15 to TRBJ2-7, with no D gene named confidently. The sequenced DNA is TGTGCCACCAGCAGAGCACGGTTCTCCTACGAGCAGTACTTC. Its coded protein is CATSRARFSYEQYF. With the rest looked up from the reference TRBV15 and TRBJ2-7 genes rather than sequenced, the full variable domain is DAMVIQNPRYQVTQFGKPVTLSCSQTLNHNVMYWYQQKSSQAPKLLFHYYDKDFNNEADTPDNFQSRRPNTSFCFLDIRSPGLGDTAMYLCATSRARFSYEQYFGPGTRLTVT.